This T cell receptor (beta chain) was sequenced for a study of blood T cells in healthy people across ages (dated by TCRdb to between 2015 and 2016). Study-level background: In model experiments, roughly one uniquely barcoded TCR beta cDNA molecule per two T cells was captured by template switching. The study analyzed two additional independent replicas of 1 million unique cDNA reads from the same blood draw for two donors, one aged 18 to 30 and one aged 80 or older. The study measured age-related changes in TCR beta repertoire diversity using deep sequencing normalized with unique cDNA molecular identifiers. The donors were split into four age groups: young (average roughly 15 years), middle-aged (around 37), aged (62) and long-lived (roughly 86). Beyond this particular receptor, the publication reports: Since profiling was done on bulk unsorted PBMCs, naive and antigen-experienced compartments could not be conclusively compared. As age increased, observed TCR beta diversity per million T cells dropped in a roughly linear way, and a significant reduction was already evident by age around 41. The long-lived group showed more naive CD4+ T cells, fewer expanded clones and increased TCR diversity than the aged group, suggesting age selection. Estimates of total diversity from one million sequenced T cells were regarded as lower bounds and underestimates. Because the CMV infection status of the donors was unknown, age-related changes in expanded clonotypes may potentially have been confounded. The percentage of naive T cells measured by flow cytometry correlated strongly with observed TCR beta diversity.

Based on the germline V gene, the CDR1 and CDR2 sequences are MDHEN and SYDVKM. Trimming costs V 3 bases and J 7 bases, and their ends lie 12 bases apart. The CDR3 contains 13 residues, cysteine and phenylalanine counted. The read is trimmed to its CDR3 DNA, 39 bases read in frame from base 1. Libraries were prepared through 5' RACE. Sequencing instrument: Illumina HiSeq 2500. A second PCR of about 6 to 12 cycles was performed with a sample-barcoded 5' primer and a J-beta primer mix. A unique molecular identifier was introduced onto each TCR beta cDNA molecule by a template-switch 5' adaptor carrying 12 random nucleotides. Each sample yielded at least 3 million CDR3-containing paired-end reads. First-strand cDNA synthesis was performed from all RNA using the Mint cDNA synthesis kit, with priming by a TRBC-specific oligonucleotide. After uracil-DNA glycosylase treatment, a first 18-cycle PCR used universal primers M1SS and BC2_uni_R on all cDNA. For the original study's pipeline: Each sample was normalized by randomly selecting 1 million high-quality reads, each carrying a distinct molecular identifier. Reads sharing molecular identifiers were discarded rather than binned into consensus sequences. MiTCR, run with a Q25 quality threshold and the strictest error-elimination algorithm, handled CDR3 identification, clonotype clustering and error correction. Lower-bound total TCR beta diversity was estimated with a nonparametric unseen species model using Euler transformation. TCRdb applied fastp at Q25 and MiXCR to the public reads, then kept only in-frame beta chains. Rows with one shared CDR3 protein collapse into an entry with the most common genes and DNA. These V and J calls derive from TCRdb rather than the authors' analysis. This sample holds about 930,000 distinct CDR3 sequences; 29% were observed only once. Clones ranked in the top ten supply about a tenth of the sample.

The donors were roughly 40 Caucasian individuals from Russia, aged roughly 6 to 95 years, who were systemically healthy. Approximately 10 milliliters of peripheral blood were collected from each donor into EDTA-treated Vacutainer tubes. Ficoll-Paque density-gradient centrifugation was used to isolate PBMCs, with at least 6 million per sample. Total RNA, at least 6 micrograms per sample, was extracted from PBMCs with Trizol reagent. Naive CD45RAhigh/CD27high T cell percentages were measured by flow cytometry on a PBMC aliquot from every donor. Comments on this clonotype: There is no known antigen for this receptor. It has no much larger one-base neighbor in the sample; base qualities were not kept.

These records were also assigned to another study, of T cells of mothers and their children. As that second paper reports: Donors were nine systemically healthy Caucasian individuals: three mothers and their six children. cDNA synthesis consumed the entire amount of extracted RNA, loaded at about 1.5 ug RNA in each 15 ul reaction. In the second PCR, sample barcodes and 2-4 random nucleotides were introduced via the M1S primer. More than 8.5 million TCR beta CDR3 reads were obtained from each mother, and approximately 3 million reads were obtained from each child. Thymic selection shapes the output of TCR recombination in a similar way in related and unrelated pairs, and inherited differences have a minor effect. Normalized repertoire overlap in related mother-child pairs was always slightly higher than in unrelated mother-child pairs, but the difference was never significant. With a sensitivity of about 100 clones per million clonotypes, no persistent microchimeric T cell clones were detected. In the study, deep NGS was used to compare the TCR beta repertoires of mothers and children, and features distinguishing related mother-child pairs from unrelated individuals were sought. Mothers averaged around 40 +/- 4 years of age and children averaged around 10 +/- 4 years. Libraries were sequenced on Illumina HiSeq 2000 with 100+100 nt paired-end reads after adapter ligation with NEBNext reagents. Mother and child libraries were prepared a month apart and sequenced in separate runs to prevent cross-contamination. Between roughly 500,000 and 2,000,000 distinct TCR beta clonotypes were identified per donor. Naive TCR beta clonotypes were estimated from low-frequency clonotypes matched to each donor's FACS-determined naive share, without sorting.

The specimen was blood. The TCR was taken from a woman aged 40 to 50 in good health. This chain joins TRBV28 to TRBJ1-2; there is no confident call for the D gene. Here is the DNA: TGTGCCAGCAGTTTTCCTGACATGTTTGGCTACACCTTC. It encodes CASSFPDMFGYTF.